This T cell receptor (beta chain) was observed in a study of T-cell reconstitution after alpha-beta-depleted transplantation in children. The ends lost 2 bases at V and 5 bases at J; junction bases unmatched: 5. The germline V gene encodes CDR1 MNHEY and CDR2 SVGAGI. There are 14 residues in the CDR3. Unique molecular identifiers were incorporated during preparation of the TCRbeta library. TCRdb independently ran MiXCR on the PCR reads; one entry per CDR3 protein. The sample has about 360,000 distinct CDR3 sequences, roughly 14% seen once. V and J are TRBV6-5 and TRBJ1-1, with TRBD1 matching over 7 bases. The sequences come from PBMCs, collected from the stem cell graft. This clonotype was obtained from a human donor who donated a stem cell graft to a child with Fanconi anemia. The CDR3 coding sequence is TGTGCCAGCAGTTACGGCAGACAGGGTACTGAAGCTTTCTTT. Amino acids: CASSYGRQGTEAFF.